This T cell receptor beta chain was recovered during a study of OX40 agonist ivuxolimab in advanced cancers. Looking at the study overall: Of mixed ages from about 23 to 85 and averaging 60 years, the group was over 80% male.

Between the trimmed V and J ends, which lost 5 bases and 5 bases, there was a span of 22 bases. This CDR3 spans 18 amino acids. CDR1 and CDR2 (germline): LGHNT, FRNRAP. Exclusion applied to patients with autoimmune disease history or systemic immunosuppression. Profiled with immunoSEQ multiplex PCR; TCRdb holds only in-frame clones, not every one. The profile shows 7,500 to 10,000 clones, 88% of them singletons. The TCR sequence derives from an adult with an advanced solid tumor such as melanoma, head and neck, liver or kidney cancer. V usage is TRBV12-5 and J usage is TRBJ2-6; the D gene could be TRBD1 or TRBD2 (5 bases each). Here the sequenced sample was CD4+ or CD8+ T cells sorted from blood, taken in a trial of the OX40 agonist ivuxolimab. The CDR3 DNA is TGTGCTAGTGGTATATGGACTGCAGGACAAAGTCGGGCCAACGTCCTGACTTTC. Encoded protein: CASGIWTAGQSRANVLTF.